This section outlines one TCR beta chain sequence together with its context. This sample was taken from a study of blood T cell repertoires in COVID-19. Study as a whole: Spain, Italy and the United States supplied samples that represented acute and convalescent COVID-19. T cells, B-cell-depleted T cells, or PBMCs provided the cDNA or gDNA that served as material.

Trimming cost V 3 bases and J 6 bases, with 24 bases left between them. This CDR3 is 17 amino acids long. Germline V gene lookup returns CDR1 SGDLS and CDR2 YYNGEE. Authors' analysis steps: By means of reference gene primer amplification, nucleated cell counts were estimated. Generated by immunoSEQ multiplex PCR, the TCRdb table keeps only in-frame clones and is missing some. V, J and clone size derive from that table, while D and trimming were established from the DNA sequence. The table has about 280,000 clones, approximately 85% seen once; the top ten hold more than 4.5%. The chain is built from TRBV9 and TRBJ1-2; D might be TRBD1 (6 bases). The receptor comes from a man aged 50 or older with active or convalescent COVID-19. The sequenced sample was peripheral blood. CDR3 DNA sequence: TGTGCCAGCAGCGCCAGTAGGGACCGACAGGCTGGGAATGGCTACACCTTC. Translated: CASSASRDRQAGNGYTF.